The clone carrying this T cell receptor (beta chain) was counted many times. The antigen remains unidentified. This entry belongs to a study of CD8+CD57+ T cells in acquired aplastic anemia. At the level of the study: When averaged, DNA from sorted CD4+ and CD8+ cells came to 3.2 ug.

The study, taken as a whole, reports: Patients and healthy controls showed no significant CD8+ Simpson's diversity difference.

The use of genomic DNA as template underpinned the TCR beta VDJ and CDR3 profiling. In TCRdb, the reads were re-called with MiXCR into one record per CDR3 protein. The profile shows around 130,000 distinct CDR3 sequences, 45% to 60% of them singletons. With 6 bases clipped from V and 2 bases from J, the junction kept 8 bases outside the gene matches. This CDR3 has 15 amino acids. Whoever was chosen for sequencing had shown CD8+CD57+ cell expansion by flow cytometry. Every patient was diagnosed with severe acquired aplastic anemia. The chain joins TRBV12-3 or TRBV12-4 to TRBJ2-3; 7 bases align to TRBD2. This receptor was taken from a human donor with aplastic anemia. Sequenced sample: sorted CD4+, CD8+, or CD8+CD57+ T cells (not recorded which) from PBMCs. In DNA, the CDR3 is TGTGCCAGCAGGTCGGGACTACGTTACACAGATACGCAGTATTTT. Its translation is CASRSGLRYTDTQYF.